Following are 22 T cell receptor beta chains from one sample sequenced in a study of CD8+ T cells in alopecia areata. The treatment is: oral pan-JAK inhibitor, 5-10 mg twice daily. Reverse transcribed after extraction, RNA yielded cDNA as the sequencing template. Sequencing was performed with immunoSEQ multiplex PCR; in TCRdb, only in-frame clones are kept and a portion is missing. The table lists some 170,000 clones, 50% to 75% of them singletons. Here the sequenced sample was CD4+ T cells sorted from blood, taken around week 55, from a patient treated with tofacitinib. The receptor source for this set is a human donor with alopecia areata.

V usage is TRBV7-9 and J usage is TRBJ2-7; the match to TRBD2 covers 8 bases. The V gene end was trimmed by 3 bases and the J gene end by 2 bases; junction bases not matched to a gene: 3. Germline V gene sequence: CDR1 SEHNR, CDR2 FQNEAQ (reference sequence). The CDR3 runs 14 residues. CDR3 coding DNA: TGTGCCAGCAGCTTCCTAGCGGGCGCCTACGAGCAGTACTTC. It yields the protein CASSFLAGAYEQYF.

The CDR3, as DNA: TGTGCCAGCAGTTCGCGGGACAGGAATCGGGATGGCTACACCTTC. This codes for CASSSRDRNRDGYTF. The V gene is TRBV6-5, the J gene TRBJ1-2; TRBD1 agrees at 8 bases. CDR1 and CDR2 (germline): MNHEY, SVGAGI. CDR3 size: 15 residues. Trimming cost V 4 bases and J 6 bases; bases outside gene matches: 10.

The chain couples TRBV10-3 to TRBJ2-4, with a possible D match to TRBD2 (6 bases). V lost 4 bases and J 4 bases, leaving 8 bases between the germline ends. The CDR3 is 13 amino acids. Germline assignment: CDR1 ENHRY and CDR2 SYGVKD. Here the CDR3 reads CAISAGDKNIQYF. DNA for the CDR3: TGTGCCATCAGTGCGGGAGATAAAAACATTCAGTACTTC.

The J gene is TRBJ2-1, the V gene TRBV5-1; D perhaps matches TRBD2 (6 bases). V was cut by 7 bases and J by 8 bases, with 22 bases left in between. CDR3 size: 15 residues. Germline values: CDR1 SGHRS, CDR2 YFSETQ. The CDR3 loop is CASSSSARFGYEQFF. The CDR3 DNA reads as TGCGCCAGCTCGTCTAGCGCCCGTTTTGGGTATGAGCAGTTCTTC.

V and J are TRBV30 and TRBJ2-3, with TRBD1 as a possible D gene (6 bases). Germline CDR1 reads GTSNPN; CDR2 reads SVGIG (reference sequence). The CDR3 spans 13 residues. The V end was cut by 6 bases, the J end by 1 base, with 11 bases between. The CDR3 reads CACMTGGTDTQYF. In nucleotides, the CDR3 is TGTGCCTGTATGACAGGTGGCACAGATACGCAGTATTTT.

The gene calls are TRBV11-3 and TRBJ2-3; D ambiguous. Germline V CDR1 and CDR2: SGHNT, YENEEA. The CDR3 is made up of 16 amino acids. V lost 1 base, J lost 3 bases, and 14 bases lay in between. The DNA for the CDR3 is TGTGCCAGCAGCTTAGTCTATTCGGGTCGGACAGATACGCAGTATTTT. Translated, it gives CASSLVYSGRTDTQYF.

This clone was counted a few times. The V and J genes are TRBV11-2 and TRBJ2-7; a possible D gene is TRBD2 (6 bases). The germline gives CDR1 SGHAT, CDR2 FQNNGV. This CDR3 has 13 residues. V lost 4 bases and J lost 4, with 11 bases in between. The CDR3 DNA sequence: TGTGCCAGCAGCTGGACTATACAGTACGAGCAGTACTTC. Amino acids: CASSWTIQYEQYF.

The chain uses TRBV27 and TRBJ2-7; 7 bases are a match to TRBD1. The trim removed 5 bases at V and 2 bases at J, leaving 6 bases unmatched. This CDR3 has 14 amino acids. CDR1 MNHEY and CDR2 SMNVEV come from the germline V gene (reference sequence). CDR3 protein: CASSAGTVTYEQYF. The DNA of the CDR3 is TGTGCCAGCAGTGCAGGGACAGTCACCTACGAGCAGTACTTC.

The DNA of the CDR3 is TGCGCCAGCAGCTTGACCCCCCCTTACGAGCAGTACTTC. Translating gives CASSLTPPYEQYF. The chain has TRBV5-1 and TRBJ2-7; D gene unclear. This CDR3 is built from 13 residues. CDR1 SGHRS and CDR2 YFSETQ come from the germline V gene. V was cut by 1 base and J by 4 bases, with 9 bases left in between.

The chain has TRBV4-2 and TRBJ1-4; D not resolved. From germline, CDR1 is LGHNA and CDR2 YNFKEQ. Trimming took off 1 base at V and 8 bases at J, with 11 bases between the two ends. The CDR3 sequence is 14 residues long. CDR3 amino acids: CASSQGLRREKLFF. The CDR3, as DNA: TGTGCCAGCAGCCAAGGGCTCAGAAGGGAAAAACTGTTTTTT.

This rearrangement joins TRBV5-1 to TRBJ2-7; possibly TRBD2 for D (5 bases). The V end was cut by 5 bases, the J end by 3 bases, with 12 bases between. This CDR3 is 13 amino acids long. Germline V gene data show CDR1 as SGHRS and CDR2 as YFSETQ. The CDR3: CASSRSGNYEQYF. For the CDR3, the DNA is TGCGCCAGCAGTCGGTCGGGAAACTACGAGCAGTACTTC.

This clone was seen at least ten times. The rearrangement uses TRBV5-1 and TRBJ1-6, with a weak D call TRBD1 (5 bases). Germline values: CDR1 SGHRS, CDR2 YFSETQ. This CDR3 region has 16 residues. The ends were cut back, 1 base at V and 7 bases at J, with 15 bases in the middle. The CDR3 nucleotides are TGCGCCAGCAGCTTGAGCGGCAGGGCTGGAAATTCACCCCTCCACTTT. Amino acid sequence: CASSLSGRAGNSPLHF.

The chain joins TRBV29-1 to TRBJ2-5; maybe TRBD1 (7 bases). V gave up 4 bases and J gave up 5 bases, with 14 bases separating them. The germline V gene has CDR1 SQVTM and CDR2 ANQGSEA. The CDR3 consists of 13 residues. CDR3 protein: CSVGRGLTETQYF. CDR3 nucleotides: TGCAGCGTTGGGAGGGGGCTAACGGAGACCCAGTACTTC. Full variable domain (rest looked up from reference TRBV29-1 and TRBJ2-5): SAVISQKPSRDICQRGTSLTIQCQVDSQVTMMFWYRQQPGQSLTLIATANQGSEATYESGFVIDKFPISRPNLTFSTLTVSNMSPEDSSIYLCSVGRGLTETQYFGPGTRLLVL.

The chain combines TRBV7-2 with TRBJ2-6, with a tentative D call TRBD2 (5 bases). The CDR3 extends over 15 amino acids. Trimming shortened V by 4 bases and J by 0 bases, and 7 bases separated the two germline ends. In germline, CDR1 is SGHTA, CDR2 FQGNSA. CDR3 in amino acids: CASSSAASGANVLTF. In DNA form, the CDR3 reads TGTGCCAGCAGCTCAGCGGCCTCTGGGGCCAACGTCCTGACTTTC.

The chain couples TRBV5-1 to TRBJ2-5; 8 nucleotides align to TRBD2. The germline V gene encodes CDR1 SGHRS and CDR2 YFSETQ. CDR3 length equals 16 residues. With V trimmed by 0 bases and J by 2 bases, 6 bases remained unmatched. CDR3 protein: CASSLAAGGGQETQYF. In DNA form, the CDR3 reads TGCGCCAGCAGCTTGGCGGCGGGGGGAGGACAAGAGACCCAGTACTTC.

Only a few counts were recorded for this clone. This chain connects TRBV29-1 to TRBJ1-1, with D uncertain. The CDR3 length is 13 residues. Germline V gives CDR1 SQVTM, CDR2 ANQGSEA. V was pared by 6 bases and J by 1 base, with 12 bases between. CDR3 loop: CSVGTSRNTEAFF. The CDR3 DNA follows: TGCAGCGTGGGCACTAGCCGGAACACTGAAGCTTTCTTT.

The rearrangement joins TRBV25-1 to TRBJ2-7, with 14 bases lining up with TRBD2. Germline CDR1 and CDR2: MGHDK and SYGVNS. V was pared by 4 bases and J by 3 bases, with 5 bases of the junction left unmatched. CDR3 length equals 16 residues. CDR3 DNA: TGTGCCAGCAGTGGATGGACTAGCGGGGGGTTCTACGAGCAGTACTTC. Translation: CASSGWTSGGFYEQYF.

V and J are TRBV2 and TRBJ1-3; possibly TRBD1 for D (5 bases). V lost 2 bases and J lost 4, with 12 bases in between. This CDR3 is built from 15 residues. CDR1 is SNHLY and CDR2 is FYNNEI in the germline V gene. CDR3 protein: CASSERQGSGNTIYF. The CDR3 DNA sequence: TGTGCCAGCAGTGAAAGGCAGGGCTCCGGAAACACCATATATTTT.

This clone was recorded only once. The rearrangement uses TRBV7-8 and TRBJ1-2; D is unresolved. CDR3 size: 14 residues. V gave up 2 bases and J gave up 5 bases, with 12 bases separating them. Germline CDR1 reads SGHVS; CDR2 reads FQNEAQ. The chain's CDR3 is CASSLSPEGYGYTF. The CDR3 DNA sequence: TGTGCCAGCAGCTTATCGCCAGAAGGTTATGGCTACACCTTC. The variable domain in full, completed from reference TRBV7-8 and TRBJ1-2, reads GAGVSQSPRYKVAKRGQDVALRCDPISGHVSLFWYQQALGQGPEFLTYFQNEAQLDKSGLPSDRFFAERPEGSVSTLKIQRTQQEDSAVYLCASSLSPEGYGYTFGSGTRLTVV.

This chain connects TRBV5-1 to TRBJ2-2, with 7 positions matching TRBD1. Germline V lookup: CDR1 SGHRS, CDR2 YFSETQ. The junction had 8 bases not matched to a gene; V was cut back by 6 bases and J by 3 bases. This CDR3 spans 15 amino acids. The DNA of the CDR3 is TGCGCCAGCAAAGAGGGGGCCCTAGACACCGGGGAGCTGTTTTTT. Protein sequence: CASKEGALDTGELFF.

Only a few counts were recorded for this clone. The chain recombines TRBV5-6 with TRBJ2-1; 8 bases are a match to TRBD2. The junction had 12 bases not matched to a gene; V was cut back by 4 bases and J by 6 bases. Germline values: CDR1 SGHDT, CDR2 YYEEEE. The CDR3 totals 16 residues. DNA of the CDR3: TGTGCCAGCAGCCCATTAGGCGGGGGGATTGTCAATGAGCAGTTCTTC. It yields the protein CASSPLGGGIVNEQFF.

This clone was observed once. The chain joins TRBV9 to TRBJ1-1, with D perhaps matching TRBD1 (5 bases). In germline, CDR1 is SGDLS, CDR2 YYNGEE. V lost 4 bases and J lost 2, with 12 bases in between. The CDR3 contains 14 residues. The CDR3 coding sequence is TGTGCCAGCAGCCTTGACAGCCAAAACACTGAAGCTTTCTTT. It codes for CASSLDSQNTEAFF.